This T cell receptor (beta chain) was captured by sequencing in a study of cytomegalovirus exposure and HLA in healthy donors (dated 2017 in TCRdb). Regarding the complete study: An earlier analysis of about 530 of the donors reported about 300 Gb of sequence data and around 120 million unique TCR beta sequences obtained from approximately 180 million T cells. About 300 gigabases of sequencing data and tens of millions of unique TCR sequences made up an early release that covered fewer than 650 HLA-typed donors. Among the approximately 400 genotyped donors, about 83% belonged to the genetic ancestry cluster associated with self-reported Caucasian donors. The study aimed to test whether signatures of past pathogen exposure could be identified by cataloging public T cell receptors. The T cell repertoires of 666 subjects were profiled by immunosequencing and related to cytomegalovirus serostatus. Along with the roughly 670-subject first cohort, a separate validation cohort of over 90 different subjects was used. High-throughput TCR immunosequencing, statistical association of individual TCRs with disease status, and machine learning were combined to predict cytomegalovirus infection status. In a later analysis, previously published TCR beta repertoires from 670 or so donors were re-analyzed and high-resolution HLA genotyping was added so that TCR occurrence patterns could be studied. Rather than using new phenotypic data, the later analysis identified candidate immune exposures from TCR beta sequences and from how often those sequences occurred across donors. To decide whether each TCR beta V gene segment behaved as functional or pseudogenic, an earlier analysis of over 500 of the donors relied on high-throughput TCR beta sequencing. Donor age, sex, ethnicity and CMV serostatus were collected together with the repertoire data. A later genetic analysis used genome-wide SNP genotypes for about 55% of the 666 donors, treating that subset as a discovery cohort. Every discovery cohort repertoire had been produced on one sequencing platform. Class I and class II HLA loci were covered by the typing at four-digit resolution. The number of donors typed differed by locus, with roughly 629-640 for A, B, C, DRB1 and DQB1, roughly 550 for DQA1, 606 for DPA1, and some 440 for DPB1. Because of strong linkage in the cohort, roughly 5 DR-DQ haplotypes were treated as single units for association and clustering. On average, about 240,000 unique TCR beta nucleotide sequences were sequenced per donor among roughly 430 genotyped donors of the cohort, with roughly 18% of those sequences being non-productive.

Overall results and qualifications from the work: Across donors, most TCR sequences were observed very rarely, whereas some public TCRs were present in many individuals. According to the authors, the approach could potentially be generalized to other disease states and immunological phenotypes. The study listed 170 or so TCR beta chains as associated with cytomegalovirus. Correlated functional status among segregating V segments might be attributable to linkage disequilibrium, but an unknown experimental factor could not be ruled out. In this cohort, only TCR beta chains were sequenced, and detectable features were limited by the absence of alpha or paired-chain data. Specific HLA alleles were associated with 15,000 to 20,000 TCR beta sequences at a false discovery rate of 0.05 in a later analysis. Strong co-occurrence of HLA alleles, especially DR and DQ, made assigning TCR associations to individual alleles difficult. According to a later analysis, TCR association rates differed among HLA loci, with DRB1 alleles showing the most associated TCRs and HLA-C alleles showing the fewest. In vitro tests confirmed that a few of the cytomegalovirus-associated TCR beta chains recognize cytomegalovirus antigens. Most CMV-associated TCR beta chains appeared to be HLA-restricted in a later analysis, and the HLA associations seemed to be driven largely by CMV exposure. Sequencing depth was assumed to be roughly uniform across donors in the presence/absence analyses, though that assumption may not hold. In a later analysis, HLA-associated TCR beta chains were found to be more clonally expanded and to have lower generation probabilities than equally common non-associated chains. In both the original and validation cohorts, the classifier was reported to diagnose cytomegalovirus status with high specificity and sensitivity. In a later analysis, several top co-occurrence clusters were reported to appear linked to parvovirus B19, influenza, CMV and Epstein-Barr virus. Broadly in line with IMGT annotations, most TCR beta V segments showed up in productive rearrangements about 90% or about 30% of the time in an earlier analysis of 450 to 750 of the donors. Because HLA typing was missing for some donors at each locus, association tests included only the typed subset. V-gene and J-gene trimming of TCR beta chains was associated with a missense DCLRE1C variant in a later genetic analysis, and the association was replicated in an independent cohort. Compared with the roughly 710-donor mean, donors in an Asian-associated ancestry cluster had fewer N-insertions in productive TCRs, according to a later genetic analysis. The sequencing pipeline was judged likely to have produced a cluster of highly shared sequence variants as a technical artifact. For the cohort, immune exposure information was limited to CMV serostatus. Because counts were too low, seventeen rarely observed V segments, including chromosome 9 orphons, were left out of the earlier analysis of approximately 580 of the donors. Some IMGT-functional V segments, including TRBV6-2 and TRBV6-3, could not be distinguished by the 87-base-pair reads and were therefore excluded. A further reported finding was that TCR beta sequences accurately predicted the HLA-A and HLA-B alleles for most subjects in the first cohort.

Regarding this clone: Its antigen is not yet known. It has no much larger one-base neighbor in the sample; base qualities were not kept.

Inclusive of the bounding cysteine and phenylalanine, the CDR3 is 14 residues long. This entry keeps only the CDR3 DNA: 42 bases, framed from base 1. The V and J ends are trimmed by 6 bases and 2 bases, leaving 14 bases between them. Per the germline V gene, SGHRS is the CDR1 and YFSETQ is the CDR2. In total, around 600 healthy bone marrow donors made up the cohort. Cohort members were all nominally healthy when sampled, although unrecorded immune exposures were likely present. The donor was CMV seronegative and was included in the group of a few hundred seronegative cohort members. Every donor gave a peripheral blood sample, and the peripheral blood mononuclear cells from that sample were used for TCR beta sequencing. The Qiagen DNeasy Blood Extraction Kit was used to extract genomic DNA from the blood cell samples. Receptors were amplified or captured by the immunoSEQ multiplex PCR assay. For the multiplex PCR, a mixture combining 60 forward primers for TCR Vbeta segments and 13 reverse primers for TCR Jbeta segments was used. A multiplex PCR assay on genomic DNA amplified the CDR3 region of rearranged TCR beta genes. The amplified TCR beta libraries were sequenced on the Illumina HiSeq System as 87-base-pair reads. In the authors' own workflow: A later analysis tallied tens of millions of unique TCR beta chains across the 550 to 850 repertoires, and around 12 million of those chains were shared by two or more donors. To remove PCR and sequencing errors, raw reads were error-corrected and collapsed into unique sequences using a nearest-neighbor algorithm that merged closely related sequences. To assign V, D and J gene segments, CDR3 sequences were aligned to IMGT reference sequences. Each retained sequence needed at least a six-nucleotide match to both a V gene segment and a J gene segment. Rearrangements were classified as productive when the CDR3 lacked stop codons and remained in frame with V and J, and all other rearrangements were classified as non-productive. Following IMGT convention, CDR3 was defined as the stretch from the second conserved V-encoded cysteine to the conserved J-encoded phenylalanine. The earlier analysis of about 530 of the donors excluded any sequence lacking an unambiguous match to a single V gene segment. An earlier analysis of fewer than 750 of the donors called V segments functional above 56.7% productive rearrangements and segregating when the between-donor standard deviation exceeded 5%. A statistical classification framework was built to diagnose cytomegalovirus status from the catalog of TCR beta chain sequences. V and J gene assignment, in a later analysis, came from comparing TCR nucleotide sequences with IMGT/GENE-DB human TR gene sequences. The TCRdist pipeline was used in a later analysis to assign CDR3 sequences and most-parsimonious VDJ recombination scenarios. In a later analysis, every TCR beta chain was defined by the combination of its CDR3 amino acid sequence and its V-gene family, and reads without a unique V-gene family were dropped. To address suspected cross-contamination and a sequencing artifact, a later analysis removed 450 to 700 highly shared, low-generation-probability nucleotide sequences. In a later analysis, a clonal expansion index was calculated for each public chain from normalized within-repertoire ranks of inferred template counts. A later analysis computed generation probabilities with a VDJ recombination model fitted to out-of-frame rearrangements, and checked the results against IGoR. In a later analysis, hypergeometric tests were used to score TCR-TCR, TCR-HLA and TCR-CMV co-occurrence, with a repertoire-size bias correction applied to TCR pairs. To estimate false discovery rates, a later analysis permuted the HLA or CMV assignments 20 times. A later analysis grouped co-occurring TCRs with DBSCAN, adding TCRdist sequence similarity when clustering within HLA-allele-positive subsets. Co-occurrence clustering excluded repertoires with fewer than 30,000 or more than 120,000 public chains, plus five with anomalous nucleotide sharing. This is the immuneACCESS table as TCRdb keeps it, with only in-frame sequences that have V and J called. A part of the clones is gone; compared with another copy, unresolved V genes explain less than half, and the rest is unexplained. Clonal size and the V and J genes are those of that table, whereas D and trimming came from the DNA. The sample table shows approximately 160,000 clones, and 68% are seen once. The top ten clonotypes cover 1.3% to 1.5% of the sample.

This TCR was recovered from a man in his fifties or sixties in good health and CMV-seronegative. Recombination connected TRBV5-1 to TRBJ1-1, with no D gene named confidently. The sequencing sample was made of PBMCs. The bases read TGCGCCAGCACCCCACGGGTAACTAACACTGAAGCTTTCTTT. This sequence encodes CASTPRVTNTEAFF.